A single sample is the source of the 21 T cell receptor beta chains below, sequenced in a study of identical twins. MiXCR, applied by TCRdb to the 5' RACE reads, yields one record per CDR3 protein. The sample holds 200,000 to 300,000 distinct CDR3 sequences, 6% to 8% seen once. This sample was shared with a second study, whose subject was yellow fever vaccine responses in identical twins.

Material: CD8+ T cells sorted from blood. These receptors originate from a woman younger than 35 in good health.

This clonotype has at least ten counts. The rearrangement joins TRBV12-3 or TRBV12-4 to TRBJ2-1; no firm D call. The CDR3 spans 14 residues. The V end was cut by 3 bases, the J end by 3 bases, with 9 bases between. As DNA, the CDR3 is TGTGCCAGCAGTTTGACACAATTCTACAATGAGCAGTTCTTC. It yields the protein CASSLTQFYNEQFF.

Concerning this clonotype: A read error may explain this, as a much larger clone is one base away. The chain has TRBV6-4 and TRBJ2-1; 7 nucleotides line up with TRBD2. This CDR3 region has 15 residues. CDR1 and CDR2 from the germline V gene are MRHNA and SNTAGT. The trim removed 3 bases at V and 0 bases at J, leaving 2 bases unmatched. The CDR3 region has the DNA TGTGCCAGCAGTGAAATAGCGGGCTCCTACAATGAGCAGTTCTTC. This translates into CASSEIAGSYNEQFF.

This clonotype has just a few counts. The V gene is TRBV7-2, the J gene TRBJ2-1; 10 positions agree with TRBD2. J was trimmed by 6 bases and V by 5 bases; bases with no gene match: 10. The CDR3 contains 16 residues. Germline-derived CDR1 and CDR2 are SGHTA and FQGNSA. CDR3 DNA sequence: TGTGCCAGCAGCAATCCCGGGACTAGCGAATCCAATGAGCAGTTCTTC. Translation: CASSNPGTSESNEQFF.

This clonotype came up many times. The chain links TRBV5-5 to TRBJ1-1; D perhaps matches TRBD1 (5 bases). The CDR3 has 14 amino acids. Trimming shortened V by 0 bases and J by 7 bases, and 13 bases separated the two germline ends. Germline loops: CDR1 SGHKS, CDR2 YYEKEE (reference sequence). The CDR3 spells CASSLELQVREAFF. DNA for the CDR3: TGTGCCAGCAGCTTGGAATTACAGGTTCGTGAAGCTTTCTTT.

This clonotype was seen at least ten times. V is TRBV7-8 and J is TRBJ2-7, with D perhaps matching TRBD1 or TRBD2 (7 bases each). Looked up from germline, CDR1 is SGHVS and CDR2 is FQNEAQ. V was pared by 4 bases and J by 2 bases, with 9 bases between. The CDR3 sequence is 13 residues long. Here the CDR3 reads CASSSGGAYEQYF. The CDR3 DNA sequence: TGTGCCAGCAGCTCAGGGGGGGCCTACGAGCAGTACTTC. The full variable domain, with the rest looked up from reference TRBV7-8 and TRBJ2-7, is GAGVSQSPRYKVAKRGQDVALRCDPISGHVSLFWYQQALGQGPEFLTYFQNEAQLDKSGLPSDRFFAERPEGSVSTLKIQRTQQEDSAVYLCASSSGGAYEQYFGPGTRLTVT.

This clonotype was detected many times. V is TRBV7-6 and J is TRBJ1-1; no clear D gene. V lost 1 base and J lost 3, with 9 bases in between. In germline, CDR1 is SGHVS, CDR2 FNYEAQ. The CDR3 sequence is 14 residues long. The CDR3 reads CASSLGAGYTEAFF. CDR3 DNA sequence: TGTGCCAGCAGCTTAGGGGCAGGATACACTGAAGCTTTCTTT.

This clonotype occurred many times. The genes are TRBV12-3 or TRBV12-4 and TRBJ1-1, with a possible D match to TRBD1 (6 bases). With 10 bases removed from V and 1 base from J, the gap between germline ends came to 10 bases. The CDR3 totals 12 residues. CDR3 amino acids: CATQGQNTEAFF. In DNA, the CDR3 is TGTGCCACCCAGGGACAGAACACTGAAGCTTTCTTT.

This clonotype was observed a handful of times. The rearrangement joins TRBV29-1 to TRBJ1-1; D remains ambiguous. Germline CDR1 is SQVTM and CDR2 is ANQGSEA. The V gene lost 4 bases and the J gene lost 6 bases, with 9 bases spanning the gap. The CDR3 has 11 residues. The chain's CDR3 is CSVVTYSEAFF. In DNA, the CDR3 is TGCAGCGTTGTAACCTATTCTGAAGCTTTCTTT. Full variable domain (rest looked up from reference TRBV29-1 and TRBJ1-1): SAVISQKPSRDICQRGTSLTIQCQVDSQVTMMFWYRQQPGQSLTLIATANQGSEATYESGFVIDKFPISRPNLTFSTLTVSNMSPEDSSIYLCSVVTYSEAFFGQGTRLTVV.

The genes are TRBV9 and TRBJ1-6; D call uncertain. Trimming took 0 bases from V and 0 from J, leaving 7 bases between them. Germline CDR1 SGDLS, CDR2 YYNGEE. The CDR3 sequence is 16 residues long. The CDR3 is CASSVEDSSYNSPLHF. The CDR3 coding sequence is TGTGCCAGCAGCGTAGAGGATAGCTCCTATAATTCACCCCTCCACTTT.

This sequence joins TRBV27 and TRBJ2-7; D is unclear. V was trimmed by 7 bases and J by 2 bases, leaving 18 bases between them. Per germline, CDR1 MNHEY and CDR2 SMNVEV (reference sequence). This CDR3 has 15 amino acids. CDR3 amino acids: CASTPGRKGTYEQYF. Here the CDR3 DNA reads TGTGCCAGCACCCCCGGCCGGAAGGGTACCTACGAGCAGTACTTC.

This chain links TRBV7-8 with TRBJ2-1, with D tentatively TRBD2 (7 bases). In germline, CDR1 is SGHVS, CDR2 FQNEAQ. The CDR3 length is 15 residues. The V gene lost 1 base and the J gene lost 5 bases, with 12 bases spanning the gap. The CDR3 DNA follows: TGTGCCAGCAGCTTAGGAGGGGGAGGGAACAATGAGCAGTTCTTC. Amino acid sequence: CASSLGGGGNNEQFF.

The chain recombines TRBV9 with TRBJ2-7; D is perhaps TRBD1 (5 bases). The CDR3 covers 14 residues. Per the germline V gene, CDR1 is SGDLS and CDR2 is YYNGEE. Deletions cut 0 bases from V and 0 bases from J, with 7 bases between. CDR3 bases: TGTGCCAGCAGCGTAGCGGACAACTCCTACGAGCAGTACTTC. Amino acids: CASSVADNSYEQYF.

The V and J genes are TRBV20-1 and TRBJ2-1; 9 nucleotides agree with TRBD2. Germline V CDR1 and CDR2: DFQATT, SNEGSKA (reference sequence). Unmatched junction bases numbered 2, after V lost 7 bases and J lost 7 bases. This CDR3 has 11 amino acids. The CDR3 region has the DNA TGCAGTGTACTAGCGGGTAATGAGCAGTTCTTC. This encodes CSVLAGNEQFF.

The V gene is TRBV18, the J gene TRBJ2-7, with TRBD1 identical over 8 bases. The CDR3 consists of 14 residues. J lost 3 bases, V lost 3 bases, and 4 bases had no gene match. Germline values: CDR1 KGHSH, CDR2 LQKENI. CDR3 bases: TGTGCCAGCTCACCGGAGACAGGGGACTACGAGCAGTACGTC. It encodes CASSPETGDYEQYV.

This clonotype was recorded many times. Its ends do not fully match the called genes, so a read error is possible. The rearrangement joins TRBV27 to TRBJ2-7; 9 bases fit TRBD1. The CDR3 sequence is 13 residues long. Germline V lookup: CDR1 MNHEY, CDR2 SMNVEV (reference sequence). CDR3 protein: CASSSGQGYEQYF. The CDR3 DNA follows: TGCGCCAGCAGCTCGGGACAGGGATACGAGCAGTACTTC.

This rearrangement joins TRBV28 to TRBJ2-7; D possibly matches TRBD1 or TRBD2 (5 bases each). Germline-derived CDR1 and CDR2 are MDHEN and SYDVKM. This CDR3 contains 13 residues. Trimming shortened V by 2 bases and J by 5 bases, and 10 bases separated the two germline ends. CDR3 sequence reads: CASSLRLGDEQYV. In DNA form, the CDR3 reads TGTGCCAGCAGTTTACGCTTGGGGGACGAGCAGTACGTC.

This chain joins TRBV20-1 and TRBJ2-6; 10 nucleotides align to TRBD1. Germline V CDR1 and CDR2: DFQATT, SNEGSKA (reference sequence). V was pared by 7 bases and J by 2 bases, with 8 bases of the junction left unmatched. The CDR3 sequence is 16 residues long. The CDR3: CSVGTGASAGANVLTF. DNA for the CDR3: TGCAGTGTAGGGACAGGGGCGAGCGCTGGGGCCAACGTCCTGACTTTC.

This clonotype was recorded at least ten times. The rearrangement links TRBV5-6 to TRBJ2-1; 7 bases map to TRBD2. CDR3 length: 16 amino acids. The J segment lost 6 bases and the V segment lost 3 bases, leaving 12 bases of the junction unmatched. Germline V CDR1 and CDR2: SGHDT, YYEEEE. The CDR3 is CASSSTEGLHFNEQFF. The CDR3 DNA follows: TGTGCCAGCAGCTCCACAGAGGGACTACATTTCAATGAGCAGTTCTTC.

At least ten counts were recorded for this clonotype. The chain couples TRBV7-7 to TRBJ2-1; 9 bases are shared with TRBD2. Trimming cost V 1 base and J 4 bases; bases outside gene matches: 2. There are 15 residues in the CDR3. CDR1 SSHAT and CDR2 FNYEAQ come from the germline V gene (reference sequence). CDR3 in amino acids: CASSLEAGGYNEQFF. Written as DNA, the CDR3 is TGTGCCAGCAGCTTAGAGGCGGGAGGGTACAATGAGCAGTTCTTC.

This clonotype occurred a few times. This chain joins TRBV4-1 and TRBJ2-7; perhaps D is TRBD1 or TRBD2 (5 bases each). This CDR3 is built from 16 residues. Germline V CDR1 and CDR2: MGHRA, YSYEKL. The V end was cut by 4 bases, the J end by 7 bases, with 23 bases between. The CDR3 region has the DNA TGCGCCAGCAGCCGCAGTGAGGGAAGGGGTCTGTGGGAGCAGTACTTC. Amino acid sequence: CASSRSEGRGLWEQYF.

At least ten counts were recorded for this clonotype. This chain joins TRBV6-4 and TRBJ2-1; D ambiguous. This CDR3 is 16 amino acids long. Per germline, CDR1 MRHNA and CDR2 SNTAGT. Trimming removed 0 bases from V and 3 bases from J, with 12 bases in between. The CDR3 sequence: CASSDSSILGYNEQFF. In nucleotides, the CDR3 is TGTGCCAGCAGTGACTCTAGTATACTGGGCTACAATGAGCAGTTCTTC.